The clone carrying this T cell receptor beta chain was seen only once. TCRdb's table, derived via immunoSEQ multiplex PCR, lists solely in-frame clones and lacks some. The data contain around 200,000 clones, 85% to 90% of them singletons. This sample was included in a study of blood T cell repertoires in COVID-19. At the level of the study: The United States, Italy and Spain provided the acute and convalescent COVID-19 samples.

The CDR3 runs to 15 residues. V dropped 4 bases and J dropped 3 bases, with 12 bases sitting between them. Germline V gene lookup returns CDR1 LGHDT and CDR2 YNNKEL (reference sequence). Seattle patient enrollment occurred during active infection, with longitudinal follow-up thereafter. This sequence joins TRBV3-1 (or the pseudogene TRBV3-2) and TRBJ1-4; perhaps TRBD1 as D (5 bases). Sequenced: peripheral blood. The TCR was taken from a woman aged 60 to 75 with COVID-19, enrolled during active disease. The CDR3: CASSPQGGANEKLFF. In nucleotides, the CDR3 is TGTGCCAGCAGCCCCCAGGGAGGGGCTAATGAAAAACTGTTTTTT.